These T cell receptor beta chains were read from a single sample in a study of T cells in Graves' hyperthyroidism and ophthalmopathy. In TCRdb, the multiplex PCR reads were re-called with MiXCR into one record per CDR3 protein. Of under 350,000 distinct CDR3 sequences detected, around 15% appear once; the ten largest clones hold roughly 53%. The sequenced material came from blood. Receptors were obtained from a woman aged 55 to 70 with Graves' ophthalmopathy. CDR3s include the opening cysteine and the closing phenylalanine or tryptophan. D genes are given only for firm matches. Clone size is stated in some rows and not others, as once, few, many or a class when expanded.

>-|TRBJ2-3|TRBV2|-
CASSGRADTQYF
TGTGCCAGCAGTGGGAGGGCAGATACGCAGTATTTT
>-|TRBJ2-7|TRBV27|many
CASSPRTAYEQYF
TGTGCCAGCAGCCCCCGGACAGCCTACGAGCAGTACTTC
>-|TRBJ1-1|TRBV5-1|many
CASSSTGTGTEAFF
TGCGCCAGCAGCTCCACAGGGACTGGCACTGAAGCTTTCTTT
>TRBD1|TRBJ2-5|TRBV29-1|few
CSAGQVSHQYF
TGCAGCGCTGGACAGGTTAGCCATCAGTACTTC
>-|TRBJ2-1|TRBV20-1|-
CSARHYNEQFF
TGCAGTGCTAGACATTACAATGAGCAGTTCTTC
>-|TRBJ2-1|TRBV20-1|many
CSARVGSSFFNEQFF
TGCAGTGCTAGAGTAGGGTCTAGCTTCTTCAATGAGCAGTTCTTC
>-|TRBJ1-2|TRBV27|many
CASSLSWGNYGYTF
TGTGCCAGCAGTTTATCTTGGGGAAACTATGGCTACACCTTC
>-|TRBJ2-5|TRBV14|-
CASSHRQETQYF
TGTGCCAGCAGCCACCGACAAGAGACCCAGTACTTC
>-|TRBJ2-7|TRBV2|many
CASSGGLSGTYEQYF
TGTGCCAGCAGTGGAGGCTTATCGGGAACCTACGAGCAGTACTTC
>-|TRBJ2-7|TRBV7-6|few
CASSTKTDPYEQYF
TGTGCCAGCAGCACCAAGACGGACCCCTACGAGCAGTACTTC
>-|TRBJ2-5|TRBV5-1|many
CASSPSGTPQETQYF
TGCGCCAGCAGCCCCAGCGGGACACCCCAAGAGACCCAGTACTTC
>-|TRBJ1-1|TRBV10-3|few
CAISETVMNTEAFF
TGTGCCATCAGTGAGACAGTGATGAACACTGAAGCTTTCTTT
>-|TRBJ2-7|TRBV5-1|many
CASSFTADEQYF
TGCGCCAGCAGCTTTACTGCGGACGAGCAGTACTTC
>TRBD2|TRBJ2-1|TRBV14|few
CASSLEIRGGRANEQFF
TGTGCCAGCAGCCTTGAAATCCGCGGCGGGAGGGCCAATGAGCAGTTCTTC
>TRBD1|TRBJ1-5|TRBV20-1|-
CSARGVTGSGDQPQHF
TGCAGTGCTAGAGGGGTGACAGGGTCGGGGGATCAGCCCCAGCATTTT
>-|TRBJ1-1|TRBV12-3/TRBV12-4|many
CASSKTWQAFF
TGTGCCAGCAGTAAGACATGGCAAGCTTTCTTT
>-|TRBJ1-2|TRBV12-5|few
CASGLVRGGNTF
TGTGCTAGTGGTTTGGTACGCGGGGGGAACACCTTC
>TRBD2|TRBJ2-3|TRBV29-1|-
CSVVIAGDFPDTQYF
TGCAGCGTTGTAATAGCGGGAGACTTCCCAGATACGCAGTATTTT
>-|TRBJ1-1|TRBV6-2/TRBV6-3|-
CASTRSPGDTEAFF
TGTGCCAGCACACGGAGCCCGGGAGACACTGAAGCTTTCTTT
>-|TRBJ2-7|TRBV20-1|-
CSARSLSEHSYEQYF
TGCAGTGCTAGATCCCTTTCCGAACATTCCTACGAGCAGTACTTC
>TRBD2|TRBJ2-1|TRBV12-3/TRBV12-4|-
CASSGARLLAGNEQFF
TGTGCCAGCAGTGGAGCAAGGCTACTAGCGGGCAATGAGCAGTTCTTC
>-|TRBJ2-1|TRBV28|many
CASGTNYNEQFF
TGTGCCAGCGGGACAAACTACAATGAGCAGTTCTTC
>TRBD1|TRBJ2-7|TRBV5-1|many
CASSLGGQAFPSYEQYF
TGCGCCAGCAGCTTGGGGGGACAGGCCTTTCCCTCCTACGAGCAGTACTTC
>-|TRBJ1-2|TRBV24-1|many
CATSADGAAHGYTF
TGTGCCACCTCAGCGGACGGGGCTGCGCATGGCTACACCTTC
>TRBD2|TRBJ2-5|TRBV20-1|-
CSAAGTSGGQETQYF
TGCAGTGCCGCGGGGACTAGCGGGGGTCAAGAGACCCAGTACTTC
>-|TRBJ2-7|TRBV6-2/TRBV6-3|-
CASSYTPTGTNYEQYF
TGTGCCAGCAGTTACACCCCTACCGGGACAAACTACGAGCAGTACTTC
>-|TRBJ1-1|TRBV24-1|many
CATSHSAQRQGAFF
TGTGCCACCAGCCATTCCGCCCAGAGGCAGGGAGCTTTCTTT
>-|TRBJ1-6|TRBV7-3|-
CASSKQGKIHPLHF
TGTGCCAGCAGCAAACAGGGAAAAATTCACCCCCTCCACTTT